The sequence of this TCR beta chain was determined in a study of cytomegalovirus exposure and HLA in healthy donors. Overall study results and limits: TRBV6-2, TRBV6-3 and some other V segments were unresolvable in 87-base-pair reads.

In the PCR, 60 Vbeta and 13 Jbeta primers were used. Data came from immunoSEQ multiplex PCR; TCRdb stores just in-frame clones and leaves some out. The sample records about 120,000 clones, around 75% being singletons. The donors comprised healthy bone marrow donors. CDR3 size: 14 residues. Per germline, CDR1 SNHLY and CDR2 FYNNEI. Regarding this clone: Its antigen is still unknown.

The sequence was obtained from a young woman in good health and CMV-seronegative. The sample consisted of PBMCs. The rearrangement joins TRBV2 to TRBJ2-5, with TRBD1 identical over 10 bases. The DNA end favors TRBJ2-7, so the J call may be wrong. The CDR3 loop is CASHPDRGGYEQYF. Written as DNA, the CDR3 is TGTGCCAGCCACCCGGACAGGGGGGGCTACGAGCAGTACTTC.